The 13 T cell receptor beta chains below were found in one sample sequenced in a study of tumor-infiltrating lymphocytes in primary liver carcinoma. It was unsorted whole blood that yielded blood RNA, and germline DNA was also extracted. Using a constant-region primer together with ProtoScript II reverse transcriptase, TCR beta cDNA was made from roughly 500 ng of total RNA. Libraries for TCR beta were built through three nested multiplex PCR rounds, which together made up a slightly modified ARM-PCR procedure. In the first two PCR rounds, TRBV1-TRBV30 forward primers were paired with a C-beta reverse primer, and each round lasted about 9 cycles. TCRdb re-called the multiplex PCR reads through MiXCR, storing one row per CDR3 protein. The sample holds approximately 340,000 distinct CDR3 sequences, about 61% seen once. Sequenced input: peripheral blood. The receptors shown here come from a man between 35 and 55 years old with primary liver carcinoma and hepatitis B virus infection.

As concerns this clonotype: This may arise from a read error, as a much more abundant clone is one base away. The rearrangement uses TRBV6-5 and TRBJ2-5; the match to TRBD1 covers 7 bases. Germline assignment: CDR1 MNHEY and CDR2 SVGAGI. CDR3 length: 15 residues. Germline trimming cut 2 bases from V and 2 bases from J; bases unmatched to any gene: 5. The CDR3 nucleotides are TGTGCCAGCAGTTACATGACAGGGCCTCAAGAGACCCAGTACTTC. Amino acid sequence: CASSYMTGPQETQYF.

This clonotype appeared many times. The chain carries TRBV14 and TRBJ2-7, with TRBD2 matching 7 bases. After removal of 0 bases from V and 3 bases from J, the junction contained 5 bases not matched to a gene. CDR1 and CDR2 (germline): SGHDN, FVKESK. There are 15 residues in the CDR3. As DNA, the CDR3 is TGTGCCAGCAGCCAAGATAGCGGGTTTTTCTACGAGCAGTACTTC. Its translation: CASSQDSGFFYEQYF.

Concerning this clonotype itself: The germline gene is not matched at one end of the junction; a read error may be the cause. DNA for the CDR3: TGCGGCGCCGGGGCGGGGCTCGCGAACACCGGGGACCTGTTTTTT. It is translated as CGAGAGLANTGDLFF. The V gene is TRBV29-1, the J gene TRBJ2-2; a possible D gene is TRBD2 (6 bases). Germline CDR1 reads SQVTM; CDR2 reads ANQGSEA. The CDR3 runs 15 residues.

The chain carries TRBV6-5 and TRBJ2-7; 7 nucleotides line up with TRBD1. The CDR3 is 19 residues long. Germline CDR1 is MNHEY and CDR2 is SVGAGI. Trimming took 0 bases from V and 3 from J; bases not matched to a gene: 17. For the CDR3, the DNA is TGTGCCAGCAGTTACTCGAAAGTTCTTACAGGGGAAGGGGTCTACGAGCAGTACTTC. Translation gives CASSYSKVLTGEGVYEQYF.

About this clonotype: Germline and junction disagree at one end, which may indicate a read error. The rearrangement links TRBV6-5 to TRBJ2-7; possibly TRBD1 or TRBD2 for D (5 bases each). The germline V gene encodes CDR1 MNHEY and CDR2 SVGAGI. This CDR3 contains 14 residues. The CDR3 protein is CAISRTGPSYEQYF. The DNA of the CDR3 is TGTGCCATCAGTCGGACGGGGCCTTCCTACGAGCAGTACTTC.

A remark on this clonotype: Because it lacks the conserved phenylalanine or tryptophan at the end, this CDR3 is likely a read error. The J gene is TRBJ2-3, the V gene TRBV11-2; D unclear. The CDR3 is 15 residues long. The germline V gene has CDR1 SGHAT and CDR2 FQNNGV. This CDR3 is CAGRIHYGGTDTQYL. Here the CDR3 DNA reads TGTGCAGGCAGAATCCATTATGGGGGCACAGATACGCAGTATCTT.

This clonotype has just a few counts. The chain is built from TRBV6-1 and TRBJ2-5; 16 positions agree with TRBD2. The J segment lost 5 bases and the V segment lost 8 bases, leaving 17 bases of the junction unmatched. Germline values: CDR1 MNHNS, CDR2 SASEGT. This CDR3 has 19 residues. CDR3 in DNA: TGTGCCAGCTACCGGGACAGGGGACTAGCGGGAGGGCCTCGGGAGACCCAGTACTTC. It codes for CASYRDRGLAGGPRETQYF.

This clonotype was found once. This chain joins TRBV21-1 and TRBJ2-5. TRBV21-1 is shown as a pseudogene. This CDR3 comprises 11 residues. This CDR3 is CASFPPETQYF. CDR3 coding DNA: TGTGCCAGCTTTCCCCCAGAGACCCAGTACTTC.

A word on this clonotype: An end of the junction does not agree with germline; a read error may underlie this. V is TRBV5-1 and J is TRBJ2-2; D is uncertain. CDR1 and CDR2 (germline): SGHRS, YFSETQ. The CDR3 runs to 13 residues. CDR3 sequence: CVSSPDNTGELFF. The CDR3 DNA reads as TGCGTCAGCAGCCCGGACAACACCGGGGAGCTGTTTTTT.

About this clonotype itself: Just one base apart from a much larger clone, this may be a read error. The V call is TRBV12-3 or TRBV12-4, the J call TRBJ2-1; 9 bases match TRBD2. This CDR3 comprises 16 residues. CDR3 sequence reads: CVSSFLAGRSYNEQFF. The CDR3, as DNA: TGTGTCAGCAGTTTTCTAGCGGGAAGGTCCTACAATGAGCAGTTCTTC.

This clonotype came up once. Since a much larger clone is just one base distant, this may be a read error. The chain is built from TRBV6-5 and TRBJ1-2; D might be TRBD1 (5 bases). Germline lookup yields CDR1 MNHEY and CDR2 SVGAGI. The CDR3 totals 13 residues. The CDR3 DNA is TGTGCCAGCAGTTACTTCGGCAGGGATGGCTACGCCTTC. Its translation: CASSYFGRDGYAF.

Regarding this clonotype: This may come from a read error, since a much larger clone is one base off. The CDR3 sequence: CSVEGTGGDIQYF. CDR3 sequence (DNA): TGCAGCGTTGAGGGTACAGGGGGGGACATTCAGTACTTC. This sequence joins TRBV29-1 and TRBJ2-4, with D perhaps TRBD1 (8 bases). Trimming took off 3 bases at V and 8 bases at J, with 14 bases between the two ends. The CDR3 runs 13 residues. Germline V gene sequence: CDR1 SQVTM, CDR2 ANQGSEA.

The table lists this clonotype with a few counts. V and J are TRBV5-5 and TRBJ1-5, with TRBD1 as a possible D gene (5 bases). The V gene lost 4 bases and the J gene lost 2 bases, with 10 bases spanning the gap. Per the germline V gene, CDR1 is SGHKS and CDR2 is YYEKEE (reference sequence). The length of the CDR3 is 14 residues. CDR3 sequence reads: CASSQGTGNQPQHF. As DNA, the CDR3 is TGTGCCAGCAGCCAGGGAACAGGCAATCAGCCCCAGCATTTT.